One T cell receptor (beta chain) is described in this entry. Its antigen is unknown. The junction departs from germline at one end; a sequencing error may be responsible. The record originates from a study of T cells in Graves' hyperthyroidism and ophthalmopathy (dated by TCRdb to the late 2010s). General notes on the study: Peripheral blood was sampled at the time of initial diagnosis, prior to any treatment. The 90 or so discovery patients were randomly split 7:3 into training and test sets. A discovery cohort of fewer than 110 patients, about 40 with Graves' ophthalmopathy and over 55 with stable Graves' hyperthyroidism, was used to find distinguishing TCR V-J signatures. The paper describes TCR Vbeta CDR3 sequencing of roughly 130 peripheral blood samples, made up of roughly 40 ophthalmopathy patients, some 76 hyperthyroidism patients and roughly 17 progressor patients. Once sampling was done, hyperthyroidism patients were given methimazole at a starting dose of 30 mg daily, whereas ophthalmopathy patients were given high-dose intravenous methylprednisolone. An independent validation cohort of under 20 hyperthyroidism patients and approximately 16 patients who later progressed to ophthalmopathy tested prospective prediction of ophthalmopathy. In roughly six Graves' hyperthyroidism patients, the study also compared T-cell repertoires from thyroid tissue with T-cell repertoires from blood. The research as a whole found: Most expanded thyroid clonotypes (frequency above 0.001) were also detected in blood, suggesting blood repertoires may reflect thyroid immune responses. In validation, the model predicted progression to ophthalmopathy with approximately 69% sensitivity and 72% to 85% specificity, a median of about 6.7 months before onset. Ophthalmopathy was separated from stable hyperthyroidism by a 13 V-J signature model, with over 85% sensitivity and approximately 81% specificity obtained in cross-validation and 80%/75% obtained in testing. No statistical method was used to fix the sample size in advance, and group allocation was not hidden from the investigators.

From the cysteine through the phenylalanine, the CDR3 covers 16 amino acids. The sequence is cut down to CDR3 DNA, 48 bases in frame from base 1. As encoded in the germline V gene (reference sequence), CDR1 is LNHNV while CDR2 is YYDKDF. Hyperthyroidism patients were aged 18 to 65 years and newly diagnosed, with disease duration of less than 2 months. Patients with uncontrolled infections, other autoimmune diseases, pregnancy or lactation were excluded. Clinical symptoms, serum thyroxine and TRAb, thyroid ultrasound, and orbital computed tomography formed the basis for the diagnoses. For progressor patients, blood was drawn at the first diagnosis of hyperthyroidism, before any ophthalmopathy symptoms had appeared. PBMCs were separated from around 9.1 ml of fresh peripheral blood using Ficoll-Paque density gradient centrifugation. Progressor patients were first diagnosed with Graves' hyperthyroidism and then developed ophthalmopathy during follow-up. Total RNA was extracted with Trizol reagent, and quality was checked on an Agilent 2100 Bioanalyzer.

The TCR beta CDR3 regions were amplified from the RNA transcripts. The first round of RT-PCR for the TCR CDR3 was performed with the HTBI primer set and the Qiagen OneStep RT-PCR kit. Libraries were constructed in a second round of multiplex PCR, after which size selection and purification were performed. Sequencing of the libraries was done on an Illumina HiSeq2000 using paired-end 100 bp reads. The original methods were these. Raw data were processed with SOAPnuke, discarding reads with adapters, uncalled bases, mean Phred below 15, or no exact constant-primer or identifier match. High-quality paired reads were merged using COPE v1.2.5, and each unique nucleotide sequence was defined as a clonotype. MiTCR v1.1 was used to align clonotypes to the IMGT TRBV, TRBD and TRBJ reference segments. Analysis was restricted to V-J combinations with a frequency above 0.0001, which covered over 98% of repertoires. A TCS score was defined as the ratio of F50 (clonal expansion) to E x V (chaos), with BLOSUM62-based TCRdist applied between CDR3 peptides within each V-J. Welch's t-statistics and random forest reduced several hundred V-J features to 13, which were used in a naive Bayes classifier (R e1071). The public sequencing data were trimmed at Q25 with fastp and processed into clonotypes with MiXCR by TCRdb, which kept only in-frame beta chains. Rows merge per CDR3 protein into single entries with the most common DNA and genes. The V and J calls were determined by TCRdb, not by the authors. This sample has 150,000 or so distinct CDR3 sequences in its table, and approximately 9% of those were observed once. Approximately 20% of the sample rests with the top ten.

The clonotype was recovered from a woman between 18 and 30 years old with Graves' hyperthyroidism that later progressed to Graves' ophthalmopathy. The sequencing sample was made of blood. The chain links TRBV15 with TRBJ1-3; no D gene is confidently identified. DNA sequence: TGTGCCGCCAGCAGAGATGATTACTTCTCTGGAAACACCATATATTTT. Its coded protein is CAASRDDYFSGNTIYF.